This T cell receptor (beta chain) was recorded in a study of T cell repertoires in cytomegalovirus infection. Study overall: Public TCR beta signature analysis indicated the presence of both CMV infection and matching HLA type.

This clonotype appeared a few times. Antigen: not known. Study conclusions and caveats: Predominance within the ex vivo response was attributable to HLA-C-restricted CMV-specific TCR beta clonotypes. Pooled public TCR beta family frequency picked out CMV carriers with the relevant HLA.

There are 17 residues in the CDR3. V lost 1 base and J 2 bases, leaving 15 bases between the germline ends. Per germline, CDR1 SGHTA and CDR2 FQGNSA. One entry per CDR3 protein results from TCRdb running MiXCR on the reads. The data show hundreds of thousands of distinct CDR3 sequences, with less than 25% seen just once and 7% to 9% held by the top ten. The chain employs TRBV7-2 and TRBJ2-1; maybe TRBD2 (6 bases). The clonotype originates from a human donor in good health (CMV status not recorded). Some clones in this sample may be carry-over from other donors' samples. Sequencing used CD8+ T cells from PBMCs. The CDR3 DNA is TGTGCCAGCAGCTTAGGCCACCGGGACTCTACCTACAATGAGCAGTTCTTC. Amino acids: CASSLGHRDSTYNEQFF.